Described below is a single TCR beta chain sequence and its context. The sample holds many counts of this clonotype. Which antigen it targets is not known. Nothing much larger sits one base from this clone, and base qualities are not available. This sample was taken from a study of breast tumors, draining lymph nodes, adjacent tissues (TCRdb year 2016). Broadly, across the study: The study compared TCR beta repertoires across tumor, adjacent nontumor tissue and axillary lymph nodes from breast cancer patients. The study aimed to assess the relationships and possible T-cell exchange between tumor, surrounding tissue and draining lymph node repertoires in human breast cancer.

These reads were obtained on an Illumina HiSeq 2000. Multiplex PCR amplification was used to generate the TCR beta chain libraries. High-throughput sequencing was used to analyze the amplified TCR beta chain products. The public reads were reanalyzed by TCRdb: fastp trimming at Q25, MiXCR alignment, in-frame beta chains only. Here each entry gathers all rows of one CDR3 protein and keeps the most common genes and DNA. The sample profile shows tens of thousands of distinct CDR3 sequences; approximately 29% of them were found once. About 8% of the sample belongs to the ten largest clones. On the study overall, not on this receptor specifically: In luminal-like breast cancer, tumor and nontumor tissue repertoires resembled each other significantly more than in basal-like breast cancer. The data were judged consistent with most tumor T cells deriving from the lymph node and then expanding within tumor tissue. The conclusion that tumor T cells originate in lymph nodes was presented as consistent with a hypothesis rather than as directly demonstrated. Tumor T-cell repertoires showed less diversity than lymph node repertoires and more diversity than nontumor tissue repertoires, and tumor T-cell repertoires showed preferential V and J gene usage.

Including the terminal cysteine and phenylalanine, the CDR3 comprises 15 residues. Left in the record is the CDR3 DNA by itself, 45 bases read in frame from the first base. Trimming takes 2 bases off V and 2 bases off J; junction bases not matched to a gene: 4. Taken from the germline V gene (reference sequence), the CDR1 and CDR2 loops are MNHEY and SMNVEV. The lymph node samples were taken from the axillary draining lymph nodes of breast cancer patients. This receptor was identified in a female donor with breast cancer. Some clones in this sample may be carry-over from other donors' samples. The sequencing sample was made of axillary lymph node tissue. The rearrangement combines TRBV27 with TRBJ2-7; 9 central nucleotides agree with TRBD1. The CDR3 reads CASSLLGTGTYEQYF. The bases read TGTGCCAGCAGTTTACTGGGGACAGGGACCTACGAGCAGTACTTC.